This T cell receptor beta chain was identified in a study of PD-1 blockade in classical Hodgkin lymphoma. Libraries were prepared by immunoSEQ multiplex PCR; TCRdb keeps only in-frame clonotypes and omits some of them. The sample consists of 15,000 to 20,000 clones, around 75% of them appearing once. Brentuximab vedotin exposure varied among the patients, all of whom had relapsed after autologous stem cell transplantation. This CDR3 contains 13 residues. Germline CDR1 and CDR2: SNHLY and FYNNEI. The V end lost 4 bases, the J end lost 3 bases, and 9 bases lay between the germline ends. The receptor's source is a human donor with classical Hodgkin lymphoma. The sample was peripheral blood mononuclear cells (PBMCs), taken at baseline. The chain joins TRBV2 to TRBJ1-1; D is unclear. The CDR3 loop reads CASSVSGDTEAFF. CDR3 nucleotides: TGTGCCAGCAGTGTTTCCGGGGACACTGAAGCTTTCTTT.